This T cell receptor beta chain was retrieved from a study of T cells in localized non-small cell lung cancer. Study-wide points: Uninvolved adjacent lung had more T cell clonality than any other tissue, topping tumor.

Comments on this clone: Its antigen is not known.

Method: immunoSEQ multiplex PCR; TCRdb's copy keeps in-frame clones and lacks some. The sample yields tens of thousands of clones, 85% to 90% seen once. This CDR3 has 15 residues. Germline CDR1 is MNHNY and CDR2 is SVGAGI (reference sequence). Trimming took 5 bases from V and 5 from J; bases not matched to a gene: 6. The specimen was peripheral blood, collected before any cancer treatment. The rearrangement uses TRBV6-6 and TRBJ2-5; 12 bases are a match to TRBD1. The TCR sequence derives from a male donor older than 55 with stage III lung adenocarcinoma. The CDR3 nucleotides are TGTGCCAGCAGTAGGGGACAGGGGGCTTGGGAGACCCAGTACTTC. Translation: CASSRGQGAWETQYF.